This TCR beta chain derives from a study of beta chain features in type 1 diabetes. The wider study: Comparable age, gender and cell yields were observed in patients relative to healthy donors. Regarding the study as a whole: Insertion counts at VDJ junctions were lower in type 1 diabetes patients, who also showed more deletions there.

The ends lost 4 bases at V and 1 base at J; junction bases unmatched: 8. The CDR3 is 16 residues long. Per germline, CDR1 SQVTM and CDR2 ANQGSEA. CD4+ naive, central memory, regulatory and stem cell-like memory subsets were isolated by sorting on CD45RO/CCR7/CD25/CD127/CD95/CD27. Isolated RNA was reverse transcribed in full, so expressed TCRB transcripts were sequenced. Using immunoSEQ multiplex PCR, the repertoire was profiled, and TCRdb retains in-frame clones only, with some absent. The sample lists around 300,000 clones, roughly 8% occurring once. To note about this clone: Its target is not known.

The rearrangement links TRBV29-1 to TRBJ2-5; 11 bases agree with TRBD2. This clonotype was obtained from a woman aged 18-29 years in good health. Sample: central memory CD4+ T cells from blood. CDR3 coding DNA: TGCAGCGTTGTTAGGGGGACTAGCGGACTCCAAGAGACCCAGTACTTC. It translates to CSVVRGTSGLQETQYF.